Listed below are T cell receptor beta chains from one sample, sequenced in a study of OX40 agonist ivuxolimab in advanced cancers. Sequencing was performed with immunoSEQ multiplex PCR; in TCRdb, only in-frame clones are kept and a portion is missing. The data contain some 40,000 clones, 89% of them singletons. The material was CD4+ or CD8+ T cells sorted from blood, obtained in a trial of the OX40 agonist ivuxolimab. The receptors here all came from an adult with an advanced solid tumor such as melanoma, head and neck, liver or kidney cancer. Both conserved end residues are part of each CDR3. D genes are given only for firm matches. Size tells how often a clone was seen (once, few, many) or the class of an expanded clone, and some rows leave it out.

d_gene,abundance,j_gene,v_gene,CDR3nt,CDR3aa
.,.,TRBJ2-1,TRBV15,TGTGCCACCAGCAGAGATCGGGGGAGCTCCTACAATGAGCAGTTCTTC,CATSRDRGSSYNEQFF
TRBD1,.,TRBJ1-1,TRBV27,TGTGCCAGCGGACAGGGGGGCACTGAAGCTTTCTTT,CASGQGGTEAFF
TRBD2,few,TRBJ2-1,TRBV18,TGTGCCAGCTCACCCTCTCGGGGGGAGGAGGGCAATGAGCAGTTCTTC,CASSPSRGEEGNEQFF
TRBD2,.,TRBJ2-5,TRBV4-1,TGCGCCAGCAGCCAAGGCCTCCGGGGGGGCAAGTTAGAGACCCAGTACTTC,CASSQGLRGGKLETQYF
.,.,TRBJ2-1,TRBV6-4,TGTGCCAGCGCCGAAGAAGCTGAGATTTACAATGAGCAGTTCTTC,CASAEEAEIYNEQFF
.,.,TRBJ1-5,TRBV18,TGTGCCAGCTCACCGGAGACAGTAATTAATCAGCCCCAGCATTTT,CASSPETVINQPQHF
TRBD1,.,TRBJ1-6,TRBV9,TGTGCCAGCAGCGTAGGGGGTTCGAGACAGGGGTATTCACCCCTCCACTTT,CASSVGGSRQGYSPLHF
TRBD1,.,TRBJ1-6,TRBV14,TGTGCCAGCAGCCAATTCGGGACAGAGAAACCTTCACCCCTCCACTTT,CASSQFGTEKPSPLHF
.,.,TRBJ1-1,TRBV6-6,TGTGCCAGCAGTTACGATTTCGCACGGGCTTTCTTT,CASSYDFARAFF
.,once,TRBJ1-4,TRBV20-1,TGCAGTGCTAGGTACAGTCCAAAACTGTTTTTT,CSARYSPKLFF
.,.,TRBJ2-1,TRBV27,TGTGCCAGCAGTGACCCCAGGGGCCAATACAATGAGCAGTTCTTC,CASSDPRGQYNEQFF
.,.,TRBJ2-7,TRBV13,TGTGCCAGCAGCGGCGACAGGAGCTCCTACGAGCAGTACTTC,CASSGDRSSYEQYF
.,.,TRBJ2-5,TRBV5-4,TGTGCCAGCAGCCGGGTCTTCCAAGAGACCCAGTACTTC,CASSRVFQETQYF
TRBD1,.,TRBJ1-2,TRBV5-1,TGCGCCAGTTCGATAGGGGGCTATAACTATGGCTACACCTTC,CASSIGGYNYGYTF
.,medium-sized,TRBJ2-7,TRBV27,TGTGCCAGCAGTTTATTCCCCGACAGTTCCTACGAGCAGTACTTC,CASSLFPDSSYEQYF
.,.,TRBJ2-3,TRBV7-9,TGTGCCAGCAGCCAACAGCGAGATACGCAGTATTTT,CASSQQRDTQYF
TRBD1,.,TRBJ1-6,TRBV4-2,TGTGCCAGCAGCTTGGACAGGGGAGGAGGCTCACCCCTCCACTTT,CASSLDRGGGSPLHF
.,.,TRBJ2-5,TRBV2,TGTGCCAAGGACTTCGACGGGGCCCAAGAGACCCAGTACTTC,CAKDFDGAQETQYF
.,.,TRBJ2-2,TRBV27,TGTGCCAGCAGTTTATCGGCGAGCGGGGAGCTGTTTTTT,CASSLSASGELFF